One and the same sample provided the 32 T cell receptor beta chains below, sequenced in a study of T cell clonality in common variable immunodeficiency (dated by TCRdb to 2014 to 2015). On the study overall, not on this receptor specifically: CVID TCRbeta sequences reportedly showed fewer deletions and N-nucleotide insertions and lacked highly modified clones with 13 or more V deletions.

Which antigens these TCRs recognize remains unknown. Library preparation employed the immunoSEQ multiplex PCR assay. TCRdb holds this immuneACCESS table with in-frame rearrangements only. Some clones are missing; in checked studies, unresolved V genes explain under half, and the rest has no known cause. Here the sample lists about 42,000 clones, none seen once only. Jointly, the top ten make up approximately 5.5% of the sample. The sample taken for sequencing was peripheral blood mononuclear cells. These receptors were taken from a human donor with common variable immunodeficiency.

This clone was recorded many times. The read terminates 3 residues before the CDR3 end, so the remaining end is supplied by the germline J gene. The chain combines TRBV6-2 or TRBV6-3 with TRBJ2-3; tentative D call: TRBD2 (6 bases). From germline, CDR1 is MNHEY and CDR2 SVGEGT. The CDR3 is 14 amino acids. The CDR3 spells CASSSPGVVGPQYF. CDR3 DNA (partial): TGTGCCAGCAGTTCCCCGGGGGTCGTGGGGCCG.

This clone was seen many times. Read coverage stops 3 residues before the CDR3 terminus; the germline J gene supplies the remainder. V and J are TRBV18 and TRBJ2-3; the match to TRBD2 covers 10 bases. The ends lost 3 bases at V and 1 base at J; junction bases unmatched: 1. Per the germline V gene, CDR1 is KGHSH and CDR2 is LQKENI. The CDR3 contains 15 residues. CDR3 protein: CASSPTSGGTDTQYF. The sequenced CDR3 bases are TGTGCCAGCTCACCCACTAGCGGGGGCACAGATACG.

This clone appeared a few times. The CDR3 extends 3 residues past the end of the read, so its final part is completed from the germline J gene. The rearrangement joins TRBV11-3 to TRBJ1-1, with D hard to call. V shed 5 bases and J shed 5 bases, with 12 bases lying between them. Germline assignment: CDR1 SGHNT and CDR2 YENEEA. This CDR3 is built from 13 residues. The CDR3 protein is CASSREGGTEAFF. The sequenced CDR3 bases are TGTGCCAGCAGCAGAGAAGGAGGGACTGAA.

This clone was observed many times. The read ends 3 residues before the CDR3 terminus; that terminus is restored from the germline J gene. The chain joins TRBV6-2 or TRBV6-3 to TRBJ2-7, with TRBD1 matching over 9 bases. V dropped 5 bases and J dropped 5; count of bases not matched to a gene: 7. Germline-derived CDR1 and CDR2 are MNHEY and SVGEGT. The CDR3 sequence is 14 residues long. CDR3 sequence: CASSPGQGWNEQYF. The sequenced part of the CDR3 DNA is TGTGCCAGCAGTCCGGGACAGGGTTGGAACGAG.

Notes on this clone: The read ends 3 residues before the CDR3 terminus; that terminus is restored from the germline J gene. The chain links TRBV13 to TRBJ2-7; D may be TRBD1 (6 bases). CDR3 length equals 14 residues. The germline V gene has CDR1 PRHDT and CDR2 FYEKMQ (reference sequence). Trimming took 3 bases from V and 0 from J, leaving 9 bases between them. This CDR3 reads CASSLGQSSYEQYF. The sequenced part of the CDR3 DNA is TGTGCCAGCAGCTTGGGACAAAGCTCCTACGAG. The complete variable domain, with remaining parts taken from reference TRBV13 and TRBJ2-7, reads AAGVIQSPRHLIKEKRETATLKCYPIPRHDTVYWYQQGPGQDPQFLISFYEKMQSDKGSIPDRFSAQQFSDYHSELNMSSLELGDSALYFCASSLGQSSYEQYFGPGTRLTVT.

In the case of this clone: Read data end 3 residues before the CDR3 end; the end is taken from the germline J gene. The rearrangement links TRBV7-6 to TRBJ1-2; the match to TRBD1 covers 7 bases. Germline V gene lookup returns CDR1 SGHVS and CDR2 FNYEAQ. J lost 5 bases, V lost 0 bases, and 3 bases had no gene match. The CDR3 length is 14 residues. CDR3 sequence: CASSLAAGGYGYTF. The CDR3 DNA, read in part, is TGTGCCAGCAGCTTAGCCGCAGGGGGTTATGGC.

This clone was counted between two and nine times. The sequence runs out 3 residues before the end of the CDR3; the remainder is reconstructed from the germline J gene. The genes are TRBV19 and TRBJ2-2; D possibly corresponds to TRBD2 (5 bases). Trimming took off 5 bases at V and 4 bases at J, with 8 bases between the two ends. The CDR3 runs to 13 residues. Per the germline V gene, CDR1 is LNHDA and CDR2 is SQIVND (reference sequence). The CDR3 here is CASSATSTGELFF. The sequenced CDR3 bases are TGTGCCAGTAGTGCAACTAGCACCGGGGAG.

The sample holds many counts of this clone. The read halts 3 residues ahead of the CDR3 end, with the missing end drawn from the germline J gene. The chain employs TRBV19 and TRBJ2-1, with TRBD2 matching over 9 bases. This CDR3 is 14 amino acids long. V lost 4 bases, J lost 2 bases, and 0 bases stayed unmatched. The V gene's germline CDR1 is LNHDA and CDR2 SQIVND (reference sequence). Partial CDR3 DNA: TGTGCCAGTAGTAGCGGGGGGGCCTACAATGAG. This sequence encodes CASSSGGAYNE. The full CDR3 reads CASSSGGAYNEQFF.

Ten or more counts support this clone. With the read ending 3 residues before the CDR3 end, the germline J gene is used to fill in that end. This sequence joins TRBV5-6 and TRBJ2-2; D call uncertain. Germline V lookup: CDR1 SGHDT, CDR2 YYEEEE. V dropped 4 bases and J dropped 6 bases, with 7 bases sitting between them. The CDR3 consists of 12 residues. The chain's CDR3 is CASSPNAGELFF. The sequenced part of the CDR3 DNA is TGTGCCAGCAGCCCTAACGCCGGGGAG.

This clone was detected many times. The read ends 3 residues shy of where the CDR3 ends; the end is completed using the germline J gene. V and J are TRBV20-1 and TRBJ2-5; 8 nucleotides match TRBD2. The CDR3 covers 15 residues. Trimming took 2 bases from V and 0 from J; bases not matched to a gene: 5. From germline, CDR1 is DFQATT and CDR2 SNEGSKA (reference sequence). CDR3 loop: CSARYGGGYQETQYF. CDR3 DNA, as far as it was read: TGCAGTGCTAGATACGGCGGGGGGTACCAAGAGACC.

This clone was seen a handful of times. The CDR3 goes on 3 residues after the read ends, and that part is filled in from the germline J gene. The chain uses TRBV7-3 and TRBJ1-1; 7 nucleotides line up with TRBD1. The CDR3 is made up of 13 amino acids. Trimming cost V 8 bases and J 0 bases; bases outside gene matches: 3. The germline CDR1 and CDR2 sequences are SGHTA and FQGTGA. The CDR3 is CASRDSLNTEAFF. The sequenced CDR3 bases are TGTGCCAGCCGGGACAGCTTGAACACTGAA.

At least ten counts were recorded for this clone. The sequenced fragment ends 3 residues before the CDR3 boundary, so the rest is inferred from the germline J gene. This chain joins TRBV30 and TRBJ1-4; TRBD1 aligns across 7 bases. After removal of 3 bases from V and 3 bases from J, the junction contained 1 base not matched to a gene. CDR3 length: 13 residues. Germline V CDR1 and CDR2: GTSNPN, SVGIG (reference sequence). The CDR3 here is CAWRGQPNEKLFF. The covered CDR3 bases are TGTGCCTGGAGGGGACAGCCTAATGAAAAA.

This clone was recorded many times. The read finishes 3 residues shy of the CDR3 end, and the germline J gene is used to complete it. The rearrangement links TRBV7-3 to TRBJ2-5, with 9 bases aligning to TRBD1. Unmatched junction bases numbered 5, after V lost 4 bases and J lost 5 bases. Germline V gene data show CDR1 as SGHTA and CDR2 as FQGTGA. The CDR3 consists of 14 residues. The CDR3 loop reads CASSSTGGAETQYF. The part of the CDR3 DNA that was read is TGTGCCAGCAGCTCAACAGGGGGCGCGGAGACC.

This clone has only a few counts. The CDR3 extends 3 residues past the end of the read, so its final part is completed from the germline J gene. This chain connects TRBV18 to TRBJ2-4, with TRBD1 matching 8 bases. The CDR3 sequence is 15 residues long. CDR1 is KGHSH and CDR2 is LQKENI in the germline V gene. Trimming at V came to 6 bases and at J to 0 bases, leaving 4 bases not matched to a gene. The CDR3 bases that were read are TGTGCCAGCTCCCTCCAGGGGGCAGCCAAAAACATT. It codes for CASSLQGAAKNI. The CDR3 in its entirety is CASSLQGAAKNIQYF.

Concerning this clone: The observed sequence ends 3 residues before the CDR3 terminus, with the missing tail filled in from the germline J gene. The chain is built from TRBV6-1 and TRBJ2-7; TRBD2 agrees at 10 bases. V shed 4 bases, J shed 2 bases, and the junction held 5 bases outside the gene matches. Germline-derived CDR1 and CDR2 are MNHNS and SASEGT. CDR3 length: 15 residues. This CDR3 is CASSGTSGGTYEQYF. The DNA read from the CDR3 is TGTGCCAGCAGTGGGACTAGCGGAGGGACCTACGAG.

This clone has a handful of counts. Read coverage stops 3 residues before the CDR3 terminus; the germline J gene supplies the remainder. The gene calls are TRBV6-2 or TRBV6-3 and TRBJ2-7, with 8 nucleotides matching TRBD1. CDR3 length: 13 amino acids. J was trimmed by 5 bases and V by 5 bases; bases with no gene match: 5. Per the germline V gene, CDR1 is MNHEY and CDR2 is SVGEGT. The DNA read from the CDR3 is TGTGCCAGCAGTGGACAGGGTATCAACGAG. This translates into CASSGQGINE. Given in full, the CDR3 is CASSGQGINEQYF.

As to this clone: The read terminates 3 residues ahead of where the CDR3 ends, so the germline J gene completes it. The rearrangement joins TRBV19 to TRBJ2-2; TRBD2 matches 8 bases. Germline assignment: CDR1 LNHDA and CDR2 SQIVND (reference sequence). Trimming removed 9 bases from V and 4 bases from J; junction bases left unmatched: 10. The CDR3 extends over 15 amino acids. This chain's CDR3 is CASRRSGGGTGELFF. CDR3 DNA (partial): TGTGCCAGCCGGCGCTCCGGGGGGGGCACCGGGGAG.

This clone was detected ten times or more. The CDR3 end is not reached by the read, which stops 3 residues before it; the germline J gene fills it in. V gene TRBV2 combines with J gene TRBJ2-5; 10 bases align to TRBD2. The CDR3 covers 13 residues. V gave up 5 bases and J gave up 4 bases; unmatched junction bases: 1. Germline-derived CDR1 and CDR2 are SNHLY and FYNNEI. The sequenced CDR3 bases are TGTGCCAGCAGTAGACTAGCGGGAGAGACC. It specifies CASSRLAGET. The full CDR3 is CASSRLAGETQYF.

Note on this clone: The read ends 3 residues before the CDR3 terminus; that terminus is restored from the germline J gene. This sequence joins TRBV5-5 and TRBJ2-5, with 7 bases fitting TRBD2. CDR3 length: 15 residues. In germline, CDR1 is SGHKS, CDR2 YYEKEE (reference sequence). The trim removed 6 bases at V and 7 bases at J, leaving 15 bases unmatched. The DNA read from the CDR3 is TGTGCCAGCACTTGGCTGGCTAGCGGAGGTGGGACC. Its protein product is CASTWLASGGGT. The full CDR3 sequence reads CASTWLASGGGTQYF.

There are a few counts of this clone. The read gets to within 3 residues of the CDR3 end, and the germline J gene fills in the rest. The chain is built from TRBV7-8 and TRBJ2-7, with a weak D call TRBD1 (5 bases). This CDR3 has 14 amino acids. CDR1 SGHVS and CDR2 FQNEAQ come from the germline V gene. V lost 5 bases, J lost 2 bases, and 13 bases lay in between. The CDR3 reads CASSVADRAYEQYF. The DNA read from the CDR3 is TGTGCCAGCAGCGTCGCCGACAGAGCCTACGAG.

The table lists this clone with many counts. The CDR3 end falls 3 residues outside the read, so it is completed with the germline J gene. V usage is TRBV12-3 or TRBV12-4 and J usage is TRBJ1-6; the D is unclear. CDR3 length: 12 amino acids. Deletions cut 3 bases from V and 11 bases from J, with 8 bases between. The part of the CDR3 DNA that was read is TGTGCCAGCAGTTTGGAGGGTACACCC. Its translation is CASSLEGTP. The full CDR3 sequence reads CASSLEGTPLHF.

This clone was observed a few times. The observed sequence ends 3 residues before the CDR3 terminus, with the missing tail filled in from the germline J gene. The chain employs TRBV2 and TRBJ1-6; D not resolved. The CDR3 consists of 14 residues. The ends were cut back, 8 bases at V and 7 bases at J, with 15 bases in the middle. CDR1 and CDR2 (germline): SNHLY, FYNNEI. The chain's CDR3 is CASFGQAGNSPLHF. The sequenced part of the CDR3 DNA is TGTGCCAGCTTCGGCCAGGCGGGCAATTCACCC.

The sample holds a few counts of this clone. The sequenced fragment ends 3 residues before the CDR3 boundary, so the rest is inferred from the germline J gene. The sample carries other DNA sequences with the same CDR3. This chain links TRBV30 with TRBJ2-7, with TRBD1 matching over 11 bases. CDR1 is GTSNPN, CDR2 SVGIG, per germline (reference sequence). There are 14 residues in the CDR3. The trim removed 5 bases at V and 6 bases at J, leaving 9 bases unmatched. The part of the CDR3 DNA that was read is TGTGCCTGGGCAGCGGACAGGGGGCTGGGCGAG. Protein product: CAWAADRGLGE. The full-length CDR3 reads as CAWAADRGLGEQYF.

This clone came up a few times. The read gets to within 3 residues of the CDR3 end, and the germline J gene fills in the rest. V is TRBV23-1 and J is TRBJ2-5, with unresolved D. TRBV23-1 is reported as an ORF; its role is uncertain. V was pared by 6 bases and J by 2 bases, with 16 bases between. This CDR3 contains 15 residues. The part of the CDR3 DNA that was read is TGCGCCAGCAGAGGCCCCGAGGTGGTACAAGAGACC. Translation: CASRGPEVVQET. The whole CDR3 sequence is CASRGPEVVQETQYF.

This clone was seen a handful of times. The read is 3 residues too short to cover the CDR3 end, so that end is filled in from the germline J gene. V usage is TRBV7-2 and J usage is TRBJ1-4, with D maybe TRBD1 (5 bases). V shed 5 bases and J shed 5 bases, with 6 bases lying between them. This CDR3 region has 12 residues. Germline V gives CDR1 SGHTA, CDR2 FQGNSA. Incomplete CDR3 DNA: TGTGCCAGCAGCGACAGAAATGAAAAA. Residues: CASSDRNEK. The full CDR3 sequence reads CASSDRNEKLFF.

Points on this clone: The read terminates 3 residues before the CDR3 end, so the remaining end is supplied by the germline J gene. The V call is TRBV19, the J call TRBJ2-5; 8 bases line up with TRBD1. CDR1 and CDR2 (germline): LNHDA, SQIVND (reference sequence). With V trimmed by 6 bases and J by 5 bases, 11 bases remained unmatched. This CDR3 has 15 amino acids. The sequenced part of the CDR3 DNA is TGTGCCAGTAGACGACAGGGGACCCCTAGGGAGACC. This translates into CASRRQGTPRET. The entire CDR3 protein is CASRRQGTPRETQYF.

This clone was found a few times. The read comes to an end 3 residues before the CDR3 does, leaving the germline J gene to fill in the end. The J gene is TRBJ2-1, the V gene TRBV7-2; the D gene is possibly TRBD1 (5 bases). This CDR3 is 15 amino acids long. V lost 6 bases and J 7 bases, leaving 19 bases between the germline ends. Per germline, CDR1 SGHTA and CDR2 FQGNSA. CDR3 protein: CASSRWGAVTNEQFF. CDR3 bases read: TGTGCCAGCAGTCGCTGGGGCGCGGTAACAAATGAG.

Only a few counts were recorded for this clone. The CDR3 end lies 3 residues beyond the end of the read and is filled in from the germline J gene. The chain links TRBV30 to TRBJ2-3, with 9 nucleotides matching TRBD2. Germline lookup yields CDR1 GTSNPN and CDR2 SVGIG (reference sequence). V lost 0 bases and J lost 5; bases outside the gene matches: 12. The CDR3 has 17 amino acids. CDR3 bases read: TGTGCCTGGAGTGTAAGGAGTCTAGCGGGGAGAGAAGATACG. Translated, it gives CAWSVRSLAGREDT. The whole CDR3 protein is CAWSVRSLAGREDTQYF.

For this clone: From the germline J gene comes the end of the CDR3, since the read stops 3 residues before it. The chain recombines TRBV19 with TRBJ2-2; D may be TRBD1 (6 bases). The CDR3 runs to 15 residues. The V gene's germline CDR1 is LNHDA and CDR2 SQIVND (reference sequence). Trimming removed 1 base from V and 4 bases from J, with 10 bases in between. Here the CDR3 reads CASSIAQGPTGELFF. Partial CDR3 DNA: TGTGCCAGTAGTATAGCACAGGGACCCACCGGGGAG.

Remarks on this clone: The read stops 3 residues short of the end of the CDR3; the missing end is completed from the germline J gene. J is TRBJ1-5 and V is TRBV2, with D uncertain. With 9 bases removed from V and 0 bases from J, the gap between germline ends came to 6 bases. CDR1 is SNHLY and CDR2 is FYNNEI in the germline V gene. This CDR3 has 12 residues. The covered CDR3 bases are TGTGCCAGTGCCAGTAGCAATCAGCCC. Translating gives CASASSNQP. From start to end, the CDR3 is CASASSNQPQHF.

As concerns this clone: The sequence runs out 3 residues before the end of the CDR3; the remainder is reconstructed from the germline J gene. The gene calls are TRBV19 and TRBJ1-3; D remains unclear. Germline V gene sequence: CDR1 LNHDA, CDR2 SQIVND (reference sequence). V was shortened by 4 bases and J by 3 bases, with 4 bases between the two germline ends. CDR3 size: 12 residues. CDR3 sequence reads: CASSSDGNTIYF. The covered CDR3 bases are TGTGCCAGTAGTAGCGATGGAAACACC.

This clone was observed many times. The CDR3 end falls 3 residues outside the read, so it is completed with the germline J gene. J is TRBJ2-7 and V is TRBV2; a weak D match, TRBD1 (8 bases). Germline V gives CDR1 SNHLY, CDR2 FYNNEI. The CDR3 runs 14 residues. Trimming cost V 6 bases and J 3 bases, with 15 bases left between them. The CDR3 bases that were read are TGTGCCAGCAGAGCGGGACAGGAAAACTACGAG. Its translation: CASRAGQENYE. The full CDR3 is CASRAGQENYEQYF.